This T cell receptor (beta chain) was sequenced for a study of CD8+CD57+ T cells in acquired aplastic anemia. Study-wide context: The DNA of sorted CD4+ and CD8+ cells averaged approximately 3.3 ug. An average of roughly 10 million reads for CD4+ cells was obtained from healthy donors. Study results and caveats: The same twenty-nine CD8+ CDR3 sequences occurred in patients and in controls.

TCR beta VDJ and CDR3 were profiled, and genomic DNA was the template. TCRdb ran MiXCR on the reads and lists one entry per CDR3 protein. Of fewer than 200,000 distinct CDR3 sequences in the sample, just under 65% were seen once. With 2 bases removed from V and 2 bases from J, the gap between germline ends came to 18 bases. Per germline, CDR1 ENHRY and CDR2 SYGVKD. CDR3 size: 17 residues. This clonotype showed up just once. What it binds is not known. The chain links TRBV10-3 to TRBJ1-2; D gene ambiguous. The TCR was taken from a human donor in good health. The sequenced sample was sorted CD4+, CD8+, or CD8+CD57+ T cells (not recorded which) from PBMCs. This CDR3 is CAISEVAAFEPNYGYTF. DNA of the CDR3: TGTGCCATCAGTGAGGTGGCAGCCTTTGAGCCCAACTATGGCTACACCTTC.